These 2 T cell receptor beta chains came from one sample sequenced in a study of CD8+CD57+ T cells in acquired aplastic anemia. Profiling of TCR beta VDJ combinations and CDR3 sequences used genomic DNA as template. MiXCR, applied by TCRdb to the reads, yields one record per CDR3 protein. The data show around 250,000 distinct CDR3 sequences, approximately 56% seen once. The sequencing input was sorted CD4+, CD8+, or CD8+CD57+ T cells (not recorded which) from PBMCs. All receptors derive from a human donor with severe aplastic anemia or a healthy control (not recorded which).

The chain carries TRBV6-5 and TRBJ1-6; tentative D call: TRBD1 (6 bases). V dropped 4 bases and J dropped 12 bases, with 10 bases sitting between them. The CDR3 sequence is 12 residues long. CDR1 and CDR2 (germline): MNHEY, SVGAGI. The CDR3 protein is CASSSPGEPLHF. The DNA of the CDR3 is TGTGCCAGCAGTTCACCAGGGGAACCCCTCCACTTT.

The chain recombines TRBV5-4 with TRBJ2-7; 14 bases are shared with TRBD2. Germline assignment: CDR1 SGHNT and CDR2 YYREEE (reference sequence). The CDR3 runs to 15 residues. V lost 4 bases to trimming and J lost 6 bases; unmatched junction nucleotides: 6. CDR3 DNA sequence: TGTGCCAGCAGCAGACAGGGACTAGCGGGAGTCGAGCAGTACTTC. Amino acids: CASSRQGLAGVEQYF.